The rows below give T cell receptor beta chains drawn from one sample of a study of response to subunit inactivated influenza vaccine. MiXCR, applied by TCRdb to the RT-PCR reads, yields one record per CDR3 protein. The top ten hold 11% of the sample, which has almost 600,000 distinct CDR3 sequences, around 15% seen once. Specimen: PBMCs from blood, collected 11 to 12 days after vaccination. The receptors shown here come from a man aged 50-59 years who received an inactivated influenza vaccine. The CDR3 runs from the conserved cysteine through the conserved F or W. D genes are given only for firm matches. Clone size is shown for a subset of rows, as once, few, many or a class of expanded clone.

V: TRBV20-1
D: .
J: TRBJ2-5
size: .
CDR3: CSARPFLAQETQYF
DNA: TGCAGTGCTAGGCCCTTTTTGGCACAAGAGACCCAGTACTTC

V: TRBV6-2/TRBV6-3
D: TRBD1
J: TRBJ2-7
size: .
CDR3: CASTDRGEDSYEQYF
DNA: TGTGCCAGCACCGACAGGGGGGAGGATTCCTACGAGCAGTACTTC

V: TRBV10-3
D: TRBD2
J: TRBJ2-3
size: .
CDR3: CAISGVSSGSSDTQYF
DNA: TGTGCCATCAGCGGGGTCTCTAGCGGGTCGAGTGATACGCAGTATTTT

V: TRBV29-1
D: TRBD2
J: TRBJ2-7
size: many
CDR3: CSASSGRGYEQYF
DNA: TGCAGCGCATCTAGCGGGAGGGGTTACGAGCAGTACTTC

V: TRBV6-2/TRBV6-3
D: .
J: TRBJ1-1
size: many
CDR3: CASTGTVNTEAFF
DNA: TGTGCCAGCACTGGGACGGTAAACACTGAAGCTTTCTTT

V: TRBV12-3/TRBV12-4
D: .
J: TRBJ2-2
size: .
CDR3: CASSLDGGPGELFF
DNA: TGTGCCAGCAGTTTAGATGGGGGACCCGGGGAGCTGTTTTTT

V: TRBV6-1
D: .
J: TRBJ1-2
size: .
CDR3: CASSEFPGPWAYTF
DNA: TGTGCCAGCAGTGAATTTCCAGGGCCCTGGGCCTACACCTTC

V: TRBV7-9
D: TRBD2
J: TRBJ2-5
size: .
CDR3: CASSLLAGALWETQYF
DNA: TGTGCCAGCAGCTTATTAGCGGGGGCCCTTTGGGAGACCCAGTACTTC

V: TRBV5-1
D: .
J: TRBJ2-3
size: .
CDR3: CASSLQGFSTDTQYF
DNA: TGCGCCAGCAGCTTGCAGGGTTTTAGCACAGATACGCAGTATTTT

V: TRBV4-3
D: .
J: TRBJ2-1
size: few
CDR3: CASSQEGNFYNEQFF
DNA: TGCGCCAGCAGCCAGGAAGGGAATTTTTACAATGAGCAGTTCTTC

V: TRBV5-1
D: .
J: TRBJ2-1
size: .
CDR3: CASSLGRATFHKQFF
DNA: TGCGCCAGCAGCTTGGGACGGGCCACTTTCCATAAGCAGTTCTTC